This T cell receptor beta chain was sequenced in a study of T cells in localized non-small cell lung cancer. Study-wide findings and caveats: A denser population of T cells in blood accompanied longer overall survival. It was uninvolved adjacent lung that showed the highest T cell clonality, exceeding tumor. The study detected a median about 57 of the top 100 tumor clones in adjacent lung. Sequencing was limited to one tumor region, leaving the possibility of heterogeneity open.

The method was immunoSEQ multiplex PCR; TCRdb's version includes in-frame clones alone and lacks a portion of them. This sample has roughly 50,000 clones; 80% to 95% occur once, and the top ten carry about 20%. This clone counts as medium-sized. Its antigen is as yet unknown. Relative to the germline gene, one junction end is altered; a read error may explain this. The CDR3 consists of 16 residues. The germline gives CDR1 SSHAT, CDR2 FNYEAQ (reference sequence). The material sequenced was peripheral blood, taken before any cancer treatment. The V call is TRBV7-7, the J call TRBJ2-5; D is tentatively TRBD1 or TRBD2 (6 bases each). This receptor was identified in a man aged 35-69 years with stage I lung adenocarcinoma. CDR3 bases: TGTGCTAGCAGCTTAGGGAGGACAGTGAGGAGGGAGACCCAGTACTTC. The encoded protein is CASSLGRTVRRETQYF.